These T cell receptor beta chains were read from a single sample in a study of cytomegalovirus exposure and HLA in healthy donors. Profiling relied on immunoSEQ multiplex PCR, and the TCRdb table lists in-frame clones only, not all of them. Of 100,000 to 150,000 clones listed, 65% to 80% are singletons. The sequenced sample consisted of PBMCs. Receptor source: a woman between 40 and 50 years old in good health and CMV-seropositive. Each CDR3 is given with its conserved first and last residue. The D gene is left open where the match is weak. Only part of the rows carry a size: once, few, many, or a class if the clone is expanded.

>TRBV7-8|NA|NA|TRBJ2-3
CASTLNWATDTQYF
TGTGCCAGCACCCTTAATTGGGCCACAGATACGCAGTATTTT
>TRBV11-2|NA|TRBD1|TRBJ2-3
CASSPPSFVRDRVSNTQYF
TGTGCCAGCAGCCCACCTTCTTTCGTCCGGGACAGGGTGTCGAATACGCAGTATTTT
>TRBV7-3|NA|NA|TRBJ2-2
CASSPKAPSGELFF
TGTGCCAGCAGCCCCAAAGCCCCGAGCGGGGAGCTGTTTTTT
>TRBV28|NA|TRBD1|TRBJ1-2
CATGDNGYTF
TGTGCTACAGGGGATAATGGCTACACCTTC
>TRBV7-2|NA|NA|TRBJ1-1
CASSLIVVSEAFF
TGTGCCAGCAGCTTAATCGTCGTTTCTGAAGCTTTCTTT
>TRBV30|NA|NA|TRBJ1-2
CAWSVVLGGYTF
TGTGCCTGGAGTGTAGTTCTCGGTGGCTACACCTTC
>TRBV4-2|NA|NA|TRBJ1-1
CASSQDQGEAFF
TGTGCCAGCAGCCAAGATCAGGGAGAAGCTTTCTTT
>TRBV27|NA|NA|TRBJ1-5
CASSLQATNQPQHF
TGTGCCAGCAGTCTACAGGCCACCAATCAGCCCCAGCATTTT
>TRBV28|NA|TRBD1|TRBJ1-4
CASSRGGRGREKLFF
TGTGCCAGCAGCCGAGGGGGCAGGGGGAGAGAAAAACTGTTTTTT
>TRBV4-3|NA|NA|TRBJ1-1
CASSQEGGNTEAFF
TGCGCCAGCAGCCAAGAAGGGGGGAACACTGAAGCTTTCTTT
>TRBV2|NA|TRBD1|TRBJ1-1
CASSDRRGPNTEAFF
TGTGCCAGCAGTGATCGAAGGGGGCCGAACACTGAAGCTTTCTTT
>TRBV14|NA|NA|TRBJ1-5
CASSQQNQPQHF
TGTGCCAGCAGCCAACAAAATCAGCCCCAGCATTTT
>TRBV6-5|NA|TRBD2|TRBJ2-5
CASSYRGRGETQYF
TGTGCCAGCAGTTACCGCGGGAGGGGAGAGACCCAGTACTTC
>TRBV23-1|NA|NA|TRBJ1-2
CASSQYGIYGYTF
TGCGCCAGCAGTCAATACGGGATCTATGGCTACACCTTC
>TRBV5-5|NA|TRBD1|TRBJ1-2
CASSLGDRGLWGYTF
TGTGCCAGCAGCTTAGGGGACAGGGGGCTCTGGGGCTACACCTTC
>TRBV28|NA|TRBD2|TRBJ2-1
CASTRGTSGNNEQFF
TGTGCCAGCACCCGAGGGACTAGCGGAAACAATGAGCAGTTCTTC
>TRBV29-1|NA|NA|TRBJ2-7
CSAKRELGSEQYF
TGCAGCGCAAAGAGAGAATTGGGCTCCGAGCAGTACTTC
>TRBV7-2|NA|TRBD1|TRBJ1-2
CASSLSGQGAVYGYTF
TGTGCCAGCAGCTTATCCGGGCAGGGGGCAGTCTATGGCTACACCTTC
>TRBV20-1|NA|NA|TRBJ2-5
CSARDWETQYF
TGCAGTGCTCGGGACTGGGAGACCCAGTACTTC
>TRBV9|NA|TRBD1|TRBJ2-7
CASSDTGAPGKQYF
TGTGCCAGCAGCGATACAGGGGCCCCTGGTAAGCAGTACTTC
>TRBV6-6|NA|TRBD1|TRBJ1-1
CASSYQGVNTEAFF
TGTGCCAGCAGTTACCAGGGGGTGAACACTGAAGCTTTCTTT
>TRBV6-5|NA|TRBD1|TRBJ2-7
CASSPGGLEQYF
TGTGCCAGCAGTCCAGGGGGCCTCGAGCAGTACTTC
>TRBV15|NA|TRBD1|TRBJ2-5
CATSRDGDRVGETQYF
TGTGCCACCAGCAGAGATGGTGACAGGGTCGGAGAGACCCAGTACTTC
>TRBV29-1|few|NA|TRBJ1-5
CSVEEGRNQPQHF
TGCAGCGTTGAAGAGGGGAGGAATCAGCCCCAGCATTTT
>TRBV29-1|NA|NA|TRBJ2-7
CSVQGYEQYF
TGCAGCGTGCAGGGGTACGAGCAGTACTTC
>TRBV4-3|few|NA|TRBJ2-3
CASSQDRGGMTDTQYF
TGCGCCAGCAGCCAAGATCGAGGGGGAATGACAGATACGCAGTATTTT
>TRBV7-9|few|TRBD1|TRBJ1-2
CASSLRAGGNGYTF
TGTGCCAGCAGCTTGAGGGCAGGGGGTAATGGCTACACCTTC
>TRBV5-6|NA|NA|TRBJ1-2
CASSSGGPIDAYGYTF
TGTGCCAGCAGCTCGGGGGGGCCGATAGACGCTTATGGCTACACCTTC